A single sample gave rise to the 24 T cell receptor beta chains below, sequenced in a study of PD-1 blockade in classical Hodgkin lymphoma (dated by TCRdb to 2018 to 2021). This specimen's time point label, interpreted: cycle 4 day 1 (C4D1), after more than 5 weeks of nivolumab. All trial patients had relapsed after autologous stem cell transplantation, with cohorts A, B and C differing in prior brentuximab vedotin exposure. The library was prepared using the immunoSEQ multiplex PCR assay. TCRdb's version of the immuneACCESS table is confined to in-frame rearrangements and falls short of the full clone set. An unresolved V gene accounts for under half of the shortfall where checked; the remainder is of unknown origin. This sample lists tens of thousands of clones; about three quarters were detected once. Less than 15% of the sample is taken by the ten largest. The sequences come from peripheral blood mononuclear cells (PBMCs), collected before the fourth cycle of nivolumab. The receptors shown here come from a human donor with classical Hodgkin lymphoma.

The rearrangement uses TRBV9 and TRBJ2-1; TRBD2 agrees at 10 bases. CDR1 is SGDLS and CDR2 is YYNGEE in the germline V gene. The CDR3 loop spans 15 amino acids. Trimming removed 6 bases from V and 8 bases from J; junction bases left unmatched: 11. The CDR3 DNA is TGTGCCAGCACCCCCTTCCTAGCGGGAGCCCATGAGCAGTTCTTC. Residues: CASTPFLAGAHEQFF.

V gene TRBV6-1 combines with J gene TRBJ2-7, with 8 bases fitting TRBD2. Trimming cost V 3 bases and J 3 bases; bases outside gene matches: 7. The germline gives CDR1 MNHNS, CDR2 SASEGT. This CDR3 contains 15 residues. The CDR3 nucleotides are TGTGCCAGCAGTGATTTCTCGGGAGGGGGCTACGAGCAGTACTTC. It codes for CASSDFSGGGYEQYF.

J is TRBJ2-6 and V is TRBV19, with TRBD1 identical over 7 bases. This CDR3 is built from 15 residues. V shed 5 bases, J shed 2 bases, and the junction held 3 bases outside the gene matches. Germline V lookup: CDR1 LNHDA, CDR2 SQIVND (reference sequence). CDR3 bases: TGTGCCAGTAGTCCACAGGGGACTGGGGCCAACGTCCTGACTTTC. Protein sequence: CASSPQGTGANVLTF.

This rearrangement joins TRBV5-1 to TRBJ2-7; D possibly corresponds to TRBD2 (6 bases). The CDR3 extends over 11 amino acids. In germline, CDR1 is SGHRS, CDR2 YFSETQ. V was shortened by 3 bases and J by 8 bases, with 9 bases between the two germline ends. CDR3 in DNA: TGCGCCAGCAGCTCGGGAGCACAGCAGTACTTC. Translation: CASSSGAQQYF.

V gene TRBV27 combines with J gene TRBJ1-4; tentatively, D is TRBD1 (6 bases). The V and J ends lost 6 bases and 0 bases respectively, with 20 bases between them. The CDR3 is made up of 18 amino acids. Looked up from germline, CDR1 is MNHEY and CDR2 is SMNVEV (reference sequence). CDR3 loop: CASSPITGKLATNEKLFF. CDR3 bases: TGTGCCAGCAGCCCGATAACAGGGAAATTGGCAACTAATGAAAAACTGTTTTTT.

V and J are TRBV28 and TRBJ1-1; D unclear. Germline V gives CDR1 MDHEN, CDR2 SYDVKM. V lost 6 bases, J lost 0 bases, and 14 bases lay in between. The length of the CDR3 is 15 residues. CDR3 region: CASRRAPQMNTEAFF. The CDR3 bases are TGTGCCAGCAGGAGGGCGCCCCAAATGAACACTGAAGCTTTCTTT.

This clone was recorded a few times. The rearrangement uses TRBV5-5 and TRBJ2-7; D unclear. The CDR3 is made up of 11 amino acids. The V gene lost 0 bases and the J gene lost 3 bases, with 1 base spanning the gap. From germline, CDR1 is SGHKS and CDR2 YYEKEE (reference sequence). CDR3 nucleotide sequence: TGTGCCAGCAGCTTGGGCTACGAGCAGTACTTC. Its translation is CASSLGYEQYF.

The rearrangement joins TRBV7-9 to TRBJ1-2, with 10 bases identical to TRBD1. The germline gives CDR1 SEHNR, CDR2 FQNEAQ (reference sequence). The CDR3 has 16 amino acids. V dropped 5 bases and J dropped 3; count of bases not matched to a gene: 9. CDR3 region: CASSAGQGLDHYGYTF. The DNA for the CDR3 is TGTGCCAGCAGCGCGGGACAGGGGTTAGATCACTATGGCTACACCTTC. Together with reference TRBV7-9 and TRBJ1-2, the CDR3 gives the full variable domain: DTGVSQNPRHKITKRGQNVTFRCDPISEHNRLYWYRQTLGQGPEFLTYFQNEAQLEKSRLLSDRFSAERPKGSFSTLEIQRTEQGDSAMYLCASSAGQGLDHYGYTFGSGTRLTVV.

The chain combines TRBV28 with TRBJ2-2, with 10 bases lining up with TRBD2. V lost 4 bases to trimming and J lost 5 bases; unmatched junction nucleotides: 1. CDR1 is MDHEN and CDR2 is SYDVKM in the germline V gene. The CDR3 length is 14 residues. CDR3 amino acids: CASSYSGGTGELFF. The CDR3, as DNA: TGTGCCAGCAGTTATAGCGGGGGGACCGGGGAGCTGTTTTTT.

The genes are TRBV28 and TRBJ1-5; D uncertain. Germline V gene data show CDR1 as MDHEN and CDR2 as SYDVKM. V lost 6 bases and J lost 0, with 9 bases in between. The CDR3 consists of 14 residues. The CDR3 DNA is TGTGCCAGCAGGACAAGTTATAGCAATCAGCCCCAGCATTTT. Its protein product is CASRTSYSNQPQHF.

The chain couples TRBV9 to TRBJ2-5; D gene unclear. V lost 1 base to trimming and J lost 2 bases, with 12 bases between them. Germline V gene lookup returns CDR1 SGDLS and CDR2 YYNGEE. The CDR3 runs to 15 residues. The CDR3 reads CASSVNGQTQETQYF. The CDR3 coding sequence is TGTGCCAGCAGCGTAAACGGGCAGACACAAGAGACCCAGTACTTC. Together with reference TRBV9 and TRBJ2-5, the CDR3 gives the full variable domain: DSGVTQTPKHLITATGQRVTLRCSPRSGDLSVYWYQQSLDQGLQFLIQYYNGEERAKGNILERFSAQQFPDLHSELNLSSLELGDSALYFCASSVNGQTQETQYFGPGTRLLVL.

This clone was picked up a small number of times. The chain joins TRBV10-2 to TRBJ2-1, with a possible D match to TRBD1 (6 bases). The length of the CDR3 is 14 residues. Per the germline V gene, CDR1 is WSHSY and CDR2 is SAAADI. V was shortened by 7 bases and J by 9 bases, with 19 bases between the two germline ends. The DNA of the CDR3 is TGCGCCAGCAATCTTTGGGTCAAAGGGGGTGAGCAGTTCTTC. This translates into CASNLWVKGGEQFF.

This clone was seen only once. The rearrangement joins TRBV7-2 to TRBJ2-5; D gene ambiguous. The CDR3 covers 15 residues. V lost 1 base and J 4 bases, leaving 13 bases between the germline ends. Germline V CDR1 and CDR2: SGHTA, FQGNSA. In nucleotides, the CDR3 is TGTGCCAGCAGCTTAGATAGGCCGCGACGAGAGACCCAGTACTTC. It yields the protein CASSLDRPRRETQYF.

This clone was found a few times. The chain is built from TRBV11-2 and TRBJ1-1; D is uncertain. Germline V gives CDR1 SGHAT, CDR2 FQNNGV. The length of the CDR3 is 13 residues. The V and J ends lost 2 bases and 1 base respectively, with 5 bases between them. Written as DNA, the CDR3 is TGTGCCAGCAGCTTAATGGCGAACACTGAAGCTTTCTTT. Residues: CASSLMANTEAFF.

With regard to this clone: The identical CDR3 is also encoded by other nucleotide sequences in the sample. This chain uses TRBV6-5 with TRBJ2-1; no reliable D call. V was trimmed by 3 bases and J by 7 bases, leaving 7 bases between them. The CDR3 length is 12 residues. Germline V lookup: CDR1 MNHEY, CDR2 SVGAGI. The CDR3 here is CASSYSRNEQFF. For the CDR3, the DNA is TGTGCCAGCAGTTATTCGAGGAATGAGCAGTTCTTC.

The rearrangement joins TRBV6-4 to TRBJ2-1; 7 bases are shared with TRBD2. The CDR3 has 16 residues. Germline V gene sequence: CDR1 MRHNA, CDR2 SNTAGT. The trim removed 2 bases at V and 3 bases at J, leaving 7 bases unmatched. CDR3 sequence: CASSDRPGGGYNEQFF. In DNA, the CDR3 is TGTGCCAGCAGTGACCGTCCGGGAGGTGGCTACAATGAGCAGTTCTTC.

The rearrangement uses TRBV7-9 and TRBJ2-1, with 8 bases identical to TRBD2. The CDR3 runs 13 residues. V lost 9 bases and J lost 3; bases outside the gene matches: 4. Germline V gives CDR1 SEHNR, CDR2 FQNEAQ (reference sequence). This CDR3 reads CARGSGNYNEQFF. In nucleotides, the CDR3 is TGTGCCAGGGGTAGCGGGAACTACAATGAGCAGTTCTTC.

V usage is TRBV18 and J usage is TRBJ2-7, with 10 bases that match TRBD1. The V segment lost 5 bases and the J segment 5 bases; nucleotides outside the gene matches: 18. Per the germline V gene, CDR1 is KGHSH and CDR2 is LQKENI. The CDR3 is 18 amino acids. The CDR3 nucleotides are TGTGCCAGCTCAACATACACCCCAGGGACAGGGGTTGGCGACGAGCAGTACTTC. Translated, it gives CASSTYTPGTGVGDEQYF.

This chain joins TRBV29-1 and TRBJ1-2; D uncertain. The CDR3 is 10 residues long. CDR1 SQVTM and CDR2 ANQGSEA come from the germline V gene. V dropped 6 bases and J dropped 6 bases, with 8 bases sitting between them. This chain's CDR3 is CSVGNDGYTF. The CDR3 DNA reads as TGCAGCGTGGGGAATGATGGCTACACCTTC.

This chain connects TRBV18 to TRBJ2-7; D remains ambiguous. The CDR3 extends over 13 amino acids. Trimming took 2 bases from V and 2 from J, leaving 7 bases between them. Germline CDR1 and CDR2: KGHSH and LQKENI. CDR3 in amino acids: CASSPMATYEQYF. CDR3 nucleotide sequence: TGTGCCAGCTCACCAATGGCGACCTACGAGCAGTACTTC.

The chain links TRBV25-1 to TRBJ1-5; D uncertain. The CDR3 extends over 14 amino acids. Germline CDR1 and CDR2: MGHDK and SYGVNS. The ends were cut back, 0 bases at V and 6 bases at J, with 9 bases in the middle. The CDR3 nucleotides are TGTGCCAGCAGTGAATATGAGACGGGTCAGCCCCAGCATTTT. It translates to CASSEYETGQPQHF.

V gene TRBV2 combines with J gene TRBJ2-2; 7 bases match TRBD1. Germline-derived CDR1 and CDR2 are SNHLY and FYNNEI. The V segment lost 1 base and the J segment 4 bases; nucleotides outside the gene matches: 6. CDR3 length: 16 amino acids. The DNA of the CDR3 is TGTGCCAGCAGTGAAGTAGGGGGCGCGTTCACCGGGGAGCTGTTTTTT. Translating gives CASSEVGGAFTGELFF.

This clone was observed once. The chain recombines TRBV19 with TRBJ2-7, with no clear D. The CDR3 covers 14 residues. CDR1 LNHDA and CDR2 SQIVND come from the germline V gene (reference sequence). V was pared by 1 base and J by 1 base, with 8 bases between. DNA of the CDR3: TGTGCCAGTAGTATAGGGCAGAATTCCTACGAGCAGTACTTC. Amino acids: CASSIGQNSYEQYF.

V is TRBV9 and J is TRBJ1-1; D uncertain. V dropped 2 bases and J dropped 1 base, with 9 bases sitting between them. CDR3 size: 14 residues. Germline values: CDR1 SGDLS, CDR2 YYNGEE. This CDR3 is CASSVADGNTEAFF. The CDR3, as DNA: TGTGCCAGCAGCGTCGCGGACGGGAACACTGAAGCTTTCTTT.